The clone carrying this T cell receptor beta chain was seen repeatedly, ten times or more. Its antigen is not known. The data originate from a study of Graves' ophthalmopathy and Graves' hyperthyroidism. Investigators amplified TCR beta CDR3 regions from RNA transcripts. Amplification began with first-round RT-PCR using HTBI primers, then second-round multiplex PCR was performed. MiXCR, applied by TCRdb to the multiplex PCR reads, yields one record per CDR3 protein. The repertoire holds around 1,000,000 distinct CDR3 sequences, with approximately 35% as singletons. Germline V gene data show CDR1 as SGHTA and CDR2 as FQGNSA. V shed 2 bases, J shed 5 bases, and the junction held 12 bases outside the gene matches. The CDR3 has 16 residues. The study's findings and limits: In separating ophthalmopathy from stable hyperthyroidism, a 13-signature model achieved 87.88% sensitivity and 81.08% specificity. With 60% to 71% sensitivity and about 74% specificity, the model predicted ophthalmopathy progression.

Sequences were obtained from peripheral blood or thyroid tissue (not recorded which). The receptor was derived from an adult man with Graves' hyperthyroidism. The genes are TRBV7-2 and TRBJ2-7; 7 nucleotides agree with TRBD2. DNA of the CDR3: TGTGCCAGCAGCTTAAGGTCCGCTAGCGGACCCAACGAGCAGTACTTC. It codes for CASSLRSASGPNEQYF.